These T cell receptor beta chains were read from a single sample in a study of shared clonotypes between healthy human individuals. Generated by immunoSEQ multiplex PCR, the TCRdb table keeps only in-frame clones and is missing some. The sample records some 2.1 million clones, 85% to 95% being singletons. Specimen: naive CD4+ T cells sorted from blood. The source of these receptors is a man younger than 35 in good health. CDR3s include the opening cysteine and the closing phenylalanine or tryptophan. The order of the fields is clone size, V gene, D gene, J gene, CDR3 protein, CDR3 DNA. D genes are given only for firm matches. Not every row has a clone size; where given, it reads once, few, many or a size class.

clone size: NA; V gene: TRBV5-1; D gene: NA; J gene: TRBJ1-2; CDR3 protein: CASSMGNSGYGYTF; CDR3 DNA: TGCGCCAGCAGTATGGGGAACTCGGGCTATGGCTACACCTTC
clone size: NA; V gene: TRBV7-3; D gene: TRBD2; J gene: TRBJ2-5; CDR3 protein: CASSLTGRTSGAQETQYF; CDR3 DNA: TGTGCCAGCAGCTTAACAGGGCGGACTAGCGGGGCACAAGAGACCCAGTACTTC
clone size: NA; V gene: TRBV6-6; D gene: TRBD1; J gene: TRBJ2-4; CDR3 protein: CASSPPRDSSNIQYF; CDR3 DNA: TGTGCCAGCAGCCCCCCCCGGGACAGTTCGAACATTCAGTACTTC
clone size: NA; V gene: TRBV2; D gene: TRBD2; J gene: TRBJ2-7; CDR3 protein: CASSKSLAGGLYEQYF; CDR3 DNA: TGTGCCAGCAGTAAAAGTCTAGCGGGAGGATTGTACGAGCAGTACTTC
clone size: NA; V gene: TRBV6-1; D gene: NA; J gene: TRBJ1-6; CDR3 protein: CASSVEGMNSPLHF; CDR3 DNA: TGTGCCAGCAGTGTGGAAGGGATGAATTCACCCCTCCACTTT
clone size: NA; V gene: TRBV9; D gene: TRBD1; J gene: TRBJ2-3; CDR3 protein: CASSGTGGFLAQYF; CDR3 DNA: TGTGCCAGCAGCGGGACAGGGGGCTTTCTTGCGCAGTATTTT
clone size: NA; V gene: TRBV29-1; D gene: NA; J gene: TRBJ1-1; CDR3 protein: CSTTRGLNTEAFF; CDR3 DNA: TGCAGCACAACCAGGGGCTTGAACACTGAAGCTTTCTTT
clone size: NA; V gene: TRBV7-2; D gene: NA; J gene: TRBJ2-1; CDR3 protein: CASSLRTVYNEQFF; CDR3 DNA: TGTGCCAGCAGCTTAAGGACAGTCTACAATGAGCAGTTCTTC
clone size: NA; V gene: TRBV11-2; D gene: NA; J gene: TRBJ1-3; CDR3 protein: CASSRPGLLFAGGNTIYF; CDR3 DNA: TGTGCCAGCAGCCGACCGGGACTTCTATTCGCCGGCGGAAACACCATATATTTT
clone size: NA; V gene: TRBV18; D gene: NA; J gene: TRBJ1-1; CDR3 protein: CASSITELGEAFF; CDR3 DNA: TGTGCCAGCTCAATAACTGAACTGGGTGAAGCTTTCTTT
clone size: few; V gene: TRBV5-6; D gene: NA; J gene: TRBJ2-5; CDR3 protein: CASSFGRTQETQYF; CDR3 DNA: TGTGCCAGCAGCTTTGGGCGGACCCAAGAGACCCAGTACTTC
clone size: NA; V gene: TRBV4-1; D gene: NA; J gene: TRBJ2-2; CDR3 protein: CASSRQVNTGELFF; CDR3 DNA: TGCGCCAGCAGCAGACAGGTCAACACCGGGGAGCTGTTTTTT
clone size: NA; V gene: TRBV5-6; D gene: NA; J gene: TRBJ2-3; CDR3 protein: CASSDYRTDTQYF; CDR3 DNA: TGTGCCAGCTCTGACTACCGCACAGATACGCAGTATTTT
clone size: NA; V gene: TRBV29-1; D gene: TRBD1; J gene: TRBJ1-5; CDR3 protein: CSVRTGGGQPQHF; CDR3 DNA: TGCAGCGTTAGGACAGGGGGAGGTCAGCCCCAGCATTTT
clone size: NA; V gene: TRBV29-1; D gene: NA; J gene: TRBJ1-4; CDR3 protein: CSVELRDREKLFF; CDR3 DNA: TGCAGCGTTGAACTCAGGGATCGAGAAAAACTGTTTTTT
clone size: NA; V gene: TRBV6-6; D gene: NA; J gene: TRBJ1-4; CDR3 protein: CASRDGATNEKLFF; CDR3 DNA: TGTGCCAGCAGAGACGGCGCAACTAATGAAAAACTGTTTTTT
clone size: NA; V gene: TRBV20-1; D gene: NA; J gene: TRBJ1-4; CDR3 protein: CSASRAEKLFF; CDR3 DNA: TGCAGTGCTAGTCGGGCTGAAAAACTGTTTTTT
clone size: NA; V gene: TRBV30; D gene: NA; J gene: TRBJ2-5; CDR3 protein: CAWRTGSETQYF; CDR3 DNA: TGTGCCTGGAGAACAGGGTCAGAGACCCAGTACTTC
clone size: NA; V gene: TRBV28; D gene: TRBD2; J gene: TRBJ2-2; CDR3 protein: CASSPLIAGAVGELFF; CDR3 DNA: TGTGCCAGCAGTCCCCTGATAGCGGGAGCCGTCGGGGAGCTGTTTTTT
clone size: NA; V gene: TRBV30; D gene: NA; J gene: TRBJ1-2; CDR3 protein: CAWKFARSRFYGYTF; CDR3 DNA: TGTGCCTGGAAATTCGCCCGGAGCAGATTCTATGGCTACACCTTC
clone size: NA; V gene: TRBV2; D gene: NA; J gene: TRBJ2-3; CDR3 protein: CASTTDGGAPGTQYF; CDR3 DNA: TGTGCCAGCACCACGGACGGGGGCGCGCCAGGTACGCAGTATTTT
clone size: NA; V gene: TRBV4-1; D gene: NA; J gene: TRBJ1-5; CDR3 protein: CASSQEGHGLSISNQPQHF; CDR3 DNA: TGCGCCAGCAGCCAAGAAGGGCACGGATTAAGCATTAGCAATCAGCCCCAGCATTTT
clone size: NA; V gene: TRBV6-6; D gene: NA; J gene: TRBJ2-7; CDR3 protein: CASSAGAGSEQYF; CDR3 DNA: TGTGCCAGCTCTGCGGGGGCAGGTAGTGAGCAGTACTTC
clone size: once; V gene: TRBV9; D gene: NA; J gene: TRBJ2-3; CDR3 protein: CASSVDPTTDTQYF; CDR3 DNA: TGTGCCAGCAGCGTAGACCCCACCACAGATACGCAGTATTTT
clone size: NA; V gene: TRBV21-1; D gene: NA; J gene: TRBJ2-3; CDR3 protein: CASSLSLWGGIVPSTDTQYF; CDR3 DNA: TGTGCCAGCAGCTTATCCCTATGGGGGGGGATTGTACCTAGCACAGATACGCAGTATTTT
clone size: once; V gene: TRBV10-3; D gene: NA; J gene: TRBJ1-6; CDR3 protein: CAIRQAGSPLHF; CDR3 DNA: TGTGCCATCCGGCAGGCGGGGTCACCCCTCCACTTT
clone size: NA; V gene: TRBV30; D gene: NA; J gene: TRBJ2-7; CDR3 protein: CAWSVPGGVTYEQYF; CDR3 DNA: TGTGCCTGGAGTGTACCCGGCGGGGTAACCTACGAGCAGTACTTC
clone size: NA; V gene: TRBV6-1; D gene: NA; J gene: TRBJ1-5; CDR3 protein: CASSDAAGDTQPQHF; CDR3 DNA: TGTGCCAGCAGTGATGCGGCAGGGGATACTCAGCCCCAGCATTTT
clone size: once; V gene: TRBV18; D gene: NA; J gene: TRBJ2-2; CDR3 protein: CASSPERNTGELFF; CDR3 DNA: TGTGCCAGCTCACCAGAGCGAAACACCGGGGAGCTGTTTTTT
clone size: NA; V gene: TRBV13; D gene: NA; J gene: TRBJ2-7; CDR3 protein: CASSFGGLQGTYEQYF; CDR3 DNA: TGTGCCAGCAGCTTCGGCGGGCTTCAGGGCACCTACGAGCAGTACTTC
clone size: NA; V gene: TRBV27; D gene: TRBD1; J gene: TRBJ2-1; CDR3 protein: CASSLSIDRGQYNEQFF; CDR3 DNA: TGTGCCAGCAGTTTATCGATCGACAGGGGCCAATACAATGAGCAGTTCTTC
clone size: NA; V gene: TRBV5-1; D gene: NA; J gene: TRBJ2-7; CDR3 protein: CASMDSRNYEQYF; CDR3 DNA: TGCGCCAGCATGGACAGTCGGAACTACGAGCAGTACTTC
clone size: NA; V gene: TRBV30; D gene: NA; J gene: TRBJ2-7; CDR3 protein: CAWSGQGLTYEQYF; CDR3 DNA: TGTGCCTGGAGTGGGCAGGGCCTCACCTACGAGCAGTACTTC
clone size: NA; V gene: TRBV5-1; D gene: NA; J gene: TRBJ2-7; CDR3 protein: CASSADRAYEQYF; CDR3 DNA: TGCGCCAGCAGCGCGGACAGAGCCTACGAGCAGTACTTC
clone size: NA; V gene: TRBV7-2; D gene: NA; J gene: TRBJ2-6; CDR3 protein: CASSLDGPRAGANVLTF; CDR3 DNA: TGTGCCAGCAGCTTAGATGGCCCGAGGGCTGGGGCCAACGTCCTGACTTTC